This entry is about one T cell receptor beta chain. This record belongs to a study of OX40 agonist ivuxolimab in advanced cancers. Clones were sequenced by immunoSEQ multiplex PCR, and TCRdb holds only the in-frame ones, with some missing. The sample has 60,000 to 85,000 clones; 70% to 90% are singletons. CDR1 and CDR2 (germline): SGHRS, YFSETQ. The germline V and J ends were trimmed by 7 bases and 0 bases, with 10 bases remaining between them. This CDR3 is built from 14 residues. The sample was CD4+ or CD8+ T cells sorted from blood, taken in a trial of the OX40 agonist ivuxolimab. The rearrangement joins TRBV5-1 to TRBJ2-2; D might be TRBD1 (5 bases). The clonotype was recovered from an adult with an advanced solid tumor such as melanoma, head and neck, liver or kidney cancer. CDR3 nucleotides: TGCGCCAGCCAACGGACATCGAACACCGGGGAGCTGTTTTTT. It translates to CASQRTSNTGELFF.